The 5 T cell receptor beta chains in this list originate from one sample, sequenced in a study of OX40 agonist ivuxolimab in advanced cancers. Data came from immunoSEQ multiplex PCR; TCRdb stores just in-frame clones and leaves some out. Of tens of thousands of clones listed, just over 85% were seen once; the top ten hold less than 0.85%. Specimen: CD4+ or CD8+ T cells sorted from blood, collected in a trial of the OX40 agonist ivuxolimab. These receptors originate from an adult with an advanced solid tumor such as melanoma, head and neck, liver or kidney cancer.

This clone was recorded only once. This chain links TRBV28 with TRBJ2-3; the D is unclear. Per the germline V gene, CDR1 is MDHEN and CDR2 is SYDVKM. The CDR3 runs 13 residues. V was trimmed by 2 bases and J by 7 bases, leaving 10 bases between them. The CDR3 sequence: CASSLSPLNTQYF. The CDR3 coding sequence is TGTGCCAGCAGTTTAAGCCCCCTAAATACGCAGTATTTT.

The chain uses TRBV6-5 and TRBJ2-3; D not certain. CDR1 and CDR2 (germline): MNHEY, SVGAGI. Between the trimmed V and J ends, which lost 2 bases and 1 base, there was a span of 10 bases. The CDR3 is 15 residues long. The CDR3 DNA sequence: TGTGCCAGCAGTTACGCCGCGATAGGCACAGATACGCAGTATTTT. Encoded protein: CASSYAAIGTDTQYF.

This clone has just a few counts. The chain uses TRBV27 and TRBJ2-7; 9 bases align to TRBD2. V was pared by 2 bases and J by 5 bases, with 10 bases of the junction left unmatched. CDR1 MNHEY and CDR2 SMNVEV come from the germline V gene (reference sequence). The CDR3 sequence is 16 residues long. CDR3 sequence reads: CASSLVSSGRNHEQYF. The CDR3 DNA reads as TGTGCCAGCAGTTTAGTTTCCAGCGGGAGGAACCACGAGCAGTACTTC.

The chain recombines TRBV5-6 with TRBJ2-3; 8 bases fit TRBD1. Germline V gives CDR1 SGHDT, CDR2 YYEEEE. J was trimmed by 4 bases and V by 0 bases; bases with no gene match: 4. CDR3 length: 15 residues. CDR3 loop: CASSLGTGRSDTQYF. The CDR3 DNA sequence: TGTGCCAGCAGCTTGGGGACAGGGAGGTCAGATACGCAGTATTTT.

The V gene is TRBV19, the J gene TRBJ2-4, with 11 bases identical to TRBD2. The CDR3 loop spans 18 amino acids. Unmatched junction bases numbered 10, after V lost 5 bases and J lost 1 base. Germline V gives CDR1 LNHDA, CDR2 SQIVND (reference sequence). The DNA of the CDR3 is TGTGCCAGTAGTTTTGGGGTAGCGGGAGGGCACGCCAAAAACATTCAGTACTTC. The encoded protein is CASSFGVAGGHAKNIQYF.